This is a list of T cell receptor beta chains from one sample in a study of control samples from healthy donors and cancer patients. Repertoires were generated with immunoSEQ multiplex PCR, while TCRdb's copy carries only in-frame clones and drops some. Among 100,000 to 150,000 clones listed, about 88% were seen once. The sequencing input was blood. These receptors were obtained from a man between 45 and 60 years old in good health. The CDR3 runs from the conserved cysteine through the conserved F or W. D genes are given only for firm matches. Clone size is not always given. Where it is, it says once, few, many or a class for expanded clones.

d_call	j_call	v_call	clone_size	cdr3_aa	cdr3_nt
NA	TRBJ2-1	TRBV28	NA	CASSLRRTEQFF	TGTGCCAGCAGTTTACGGAGGACAGAGCAGTTCTTC
NA	TRBJ1-2	TRBV6-2/TRBV6-3	few	CASSVDTNYGYTF	TGTGCCAGCAGCGTCGACACTAACTATGGCTACACCTTC
NA	TRBJ2-1	TRBV29-1	NA	CSVDRQVGEQFF	TGCAGCGTTGATAGGCAGGTCGGAGAGCAGTTCTTC
NA	TRBJ2-7	TRBV5-1	NA	CASSLAMQGPSYEQYF	TGCGCCAGCAGCTTGGCCATGCAGGGCCCGTCCTACGAGCAGTACTTC
TRBD1	TRBJ2-1	TRBV10-3	NA	CAISDRASSYNEQFF	TGTGCCATCAGCGACAGGGCGAGCTCCTACAATGAGCAGTTCTTC
NA	TRBJ2-7	TRBV2	NA	CASSEDIAQGGEQYF	TGTGCCAGCAGTGAGGACATCGCTCAGGGGGGGGAGCAGTACTTC
NA	TRBJ1-2	TRBV28	NA	CASSLPDSSYGYTF	TGTGCCAGCAGTTTACCCGACAGTAGCTATGGCTACACCTTC
TRBD2	TRBJ2-1	TRBV7-3	NA	CASSPHSGGATEQFF	TGTGCCAGCAGCCCACATAGCGGGGGGGCCACCGAGCAGTTCTTC
NA	TRBJ1-5	TRBV2	few	CASSGSWGKVQPQHF	TGTGCCAGCAGTGGGAGTTGGGGTAAGGTTCAGCCCCAGCATTTT
NA	TRBJ1-3	TRBV30	NA	CAWRPKSSGNTIYF	TGTGCCTGGAGGCCCAAGAGCTCTGGAAACACCATATATTTT
NA	TRBJ2-5	TRBV15	NA	CATGSFGPQETQYF	TGTGCCACCGGGTCGTTTGGTCCCCAAGAGACCCAGTACTTC
NA	TRBJ2-5	TRBV28	NA	CASSLGEGSGETQYF	TGTGCCAGCAGTTTAGGAGAAGGGTCAGGAGAGACCCAGTACTTC
NA	TRBJ2-3	TRBV14	NA	CASSQLWGFADTQYF	TGTGCCAGCAGCCAATTGTGGGGTTTCGCAGATACGCAGTATTTT
NA	TRBJ1-1	TRBV3-1/TRBV3-2	NA	CASSQGGGVTEAFF	TGTGCCAGCAGCCAAGGGGGGGGCGTCACTGAAGCTTTCTTT
NA	TRBJ2-3	TRBV11-3	NA	CASSPRRGASDTQYF	TGTGCCAGCAGCCCCCGTAGGGGGGCGTCTGATACGCAGTATTTT
NA	TRBJ2-1	TRBV10-3	NA	CAISGYNEQFF	TGTGCCATCAGTGGCTACAATGAGCAGTTCTTC
NA	TRBJ1-2	TRBV28	NA	CASSARTAGFGGYTF	TGTGCCAGCAGTGCACGTACAGCAGGATTTGGTGGCTACACCTTC
TRBD2	TRBJ2-1	TRBV10-3	NA	CATAGGYNEQFF	TGTGCCACAGCGGGGGGATACAATGAGCAGTTCTTC
TRBD2	TRBJ2-7	TRBV28	NA	CASSARTSGNEQYF	TGTGCCAGCAGTGCCCGGACTAGCGGAAACGAGCAGTACTTC
NA	TRBJ2-4	TRBV5-1	few	CASSLGWGNRNIQYF	TGCGCCAGCAGCTTGGGTTGGGGAAACCGGAACATTCAGTACTTC
TRBD1	TRBJ1-3	TRBV28	few	CASSTWTGGSESSGNTIYF	TGTGCCAGCAGTACATGGACAGGGGGCTCAGAGAGCTCTGGAAACACCATATATTTT
TRBD2	TRBJ2-3	TRBV7-8	NA	CASSHQGLASTDTQYF	TGTGCCAGCAGCCATCAGGGACTAGCTAGCACAGATACGCAGTATTTT
TRBD2	TRBJ2-5	TRBV15	NA	CAAGGASGGQETQYF	TGTGCCGCCGGGGGGGCTAGCGGGGGCCAAGAGACCCAGTACTTC
TRBD1	TRBJ2-1	TRBV5-4	NA	CASSAGQGVYNEQFF	TGTGCCAGCAGCGCGGGACAGGGGGTCTACAATGAGCAGTTCTTC
NA	TRBJ1-2	TRBV28	NA	CASSLVQDHEGYTF	TGTGCCAGCAGTTTGGTACAGGACCATGAGGGCTACACCTTC
NA	TRBJ2-1	TRBV6-6	NA	CASTPFLGFEQFF	TGTGCCAGCACTCCCTTCCTAGGTTTTGAGCAGTTCTTC
TRBD1	TRBJ1-3	TRBV12-3/TRBV12-4	NA	CASMTGAGNTIYF	TGTGCCAGCATGACAGGGGCTGGAAACACCATATATTTT
NA	TRBJ1-2	TRBV14	once	CASSQNRVGGYTF	TGTGCCAGCAGCCAAAACAGGGTAGGGGGCTACACCTTC
TRBD2	TRBJ2-2	TRBV19	NA	CASSGSGGDTGELFF	TGTGCCAGTAGTGGTAGCGGGGGGGACACCGGGGAGCTGTTTTTT
NA	TRBJ1-4	TRBV2	NA	CASKDSDTEKLFF	TGTGCCAGCAAGGACAGCGATACAGAAAAACTGTTTTTT
NA	TRBJ1-1	TRBV19	NA	CASRGAVLQGGGNTEAFF	TGTGCCAGTAGGGGGGCGGTCCTACAGGGAGGGGGTAACACTGAAGCTTTCTTT
NA	TRBJ1-1	TRBV12-3/TRBV12-4	NA	CASTPRRGTEAFF	TGTGCCAGCACCCCCCGCCGAGGGACTGAAGCTTTCTTT
TRBD1	TRBJ2-6	TRBV19	NA	CASSRRQGSSGANVLTF	TGTGCCAGTAGTAGGAGACAGGGGTCTTCTGGGGCCAACGTCCTGACTTTC
NA	TRBJ2-7	TRBV11-2	NA	CASSSLKQGGYEQYF	TGTGCCAGCAGCTCTCTTAAACAGGGGGGGTACGAGCAGTACTTC
NA	TRBJ2-7	TRBV19	NA	CASSRGSGRWYEQYF	TGTGCCAGTAGTCGGGGTTCAGGGCGGTGGTACGAGCAGTACTTC
TRBD1	TRBJ2-7	TRBV2	once	CASSRTGTGSFGDEQYF	TGTGCCAGCAGTCGGACAGGGACAGGCAGCTTTGGTGACGAGCAGTACTTC
NA	TRBJ1-2	TRBV30	NA	CAWSGEVGGYTF	TGTGCCTGGAGTGGGGAAGTCGGTGGCTACACCTTC
NA	TRBJ2-1	TRBV6-1	NA	CASSDVGRASGEQFF	TGTGCCAGCAGTGATGTAGGCAGGGCCTCGGGTGAGCAGTTCTTC
TRBD2	TRBJ2-1	TRBV24-1	NA	CATSDPRLAGGYNEQFF	TGTGCCACCAGTGATCCCCGACTAGCGGGGGGGTACAATGAGCAGTTCTTC
NA	TRBJ2-1	TRBV24-1	once	CATSDPGRQAPYNEQFF	TGTGCCACCAGTGATCCCGGCCGACAGGCCCCCTACAATGAGCAGTTCTTC
TRBD1	TRBJ2-7	TRBV2	NA	CASGLERGREQYF	TGTGCCAGCGGGCTAGAAAGGGGGCGCGAGCAGTACTTC
TRBD2	TRBJ2-7	TRBV5-5	once	CASSLQVAGASVSYEQYF	TGTGCCAGCAGCTTGCAAGTAGCGGGGGCGAGCGTATCCTACGAGCAGTACTTC
NA	TRBJ1-1	TRBV12-3/TRBV12-4	NA	CASSRSRGSEAFF	TGTGCCAGCAGTCGCTCCAGGGGTTCTGAAGCTTTCTTT
NA	TRBJ1-4	TRBV5-1	NA	CASSFQGLNEKLFF	TGCGCCAGCAGCTTCCAGGGACTTAATGAAAAACTGTTTTTT
NA	TRBJ2-5	TRBV5-6	once	CASSLRGGRETQYF	TGTGCCAGCAGCTTGAGGGGGGGGAGAGAGACCCAGTACTTC
NA	TRBJ1-2	TRBV5-6	NA	CASSLRTGFAYGYTF	TGTGCCAGCAGCCTAAGGACCGGTTTTGCCTATGGCTACACCTTC